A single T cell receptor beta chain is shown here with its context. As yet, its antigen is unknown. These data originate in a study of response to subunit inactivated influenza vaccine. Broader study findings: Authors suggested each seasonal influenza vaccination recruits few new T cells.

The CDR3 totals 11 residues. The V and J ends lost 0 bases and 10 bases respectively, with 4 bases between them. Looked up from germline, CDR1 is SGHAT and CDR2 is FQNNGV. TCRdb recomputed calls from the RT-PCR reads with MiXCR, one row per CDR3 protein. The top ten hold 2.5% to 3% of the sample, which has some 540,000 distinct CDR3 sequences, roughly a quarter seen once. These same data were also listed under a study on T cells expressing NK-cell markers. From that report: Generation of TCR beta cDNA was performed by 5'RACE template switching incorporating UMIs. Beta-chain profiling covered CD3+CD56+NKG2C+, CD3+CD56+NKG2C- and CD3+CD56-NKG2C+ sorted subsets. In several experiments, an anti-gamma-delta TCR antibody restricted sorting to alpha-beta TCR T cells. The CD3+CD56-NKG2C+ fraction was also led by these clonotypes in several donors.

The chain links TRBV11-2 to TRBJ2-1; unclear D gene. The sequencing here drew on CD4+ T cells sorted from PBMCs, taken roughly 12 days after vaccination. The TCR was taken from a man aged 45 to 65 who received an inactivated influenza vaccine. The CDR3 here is CASSLDWEQFF. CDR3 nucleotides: TGTGCCAGCAGCTTAGATTGGGAGCAGTTCTTC.